Listed here are 21 T cell receptor beta chains from one sample, sequenced in a study of untreated major depressive disorder. The assay was immunoSEQ multiplex PCR, and TCRdb's table has in-frame clones only and misses some. The sample records 20,000 to 25,000 clones, under 90% being singletons. Sequencing used CD4+ T cells from PBMCs. Receptor source: a woman aged 40 to 50 in good health.

The V gene is TRBV28, the J gene TRBJ2-3, with no clear D. Germline V gene sequence: CDR1 MDHEN, CDR2 SYDVKM. V was pared by 6 bases and J by 10 bases, with 14 bases between. CDR3 size: 12 residues. The CDR3 DNA reads as TGTGCCAGCAGCCTAACACGAAGTGCGCAGTATTTT. It is translated as CASSLTRSAQYF.

This chain joins TRBV19 and TRBJ2-1; 7 bases match TRBD1. The junction had 6 bases not matched to a gene; V was cut back by 5 bases and J by 2 bases. This CDR3 has 15 residues. Germline-derived CDR1 and CDR2 are LNHDA and SQIVND (reference sequence). CDR3 region: CASSLDRDPYNEQFF. Written as DNA, the CDR3 is TGTGCCAGTAGTCTTGACAGGGACCCCTACAATGAGCAGTTCTTC.

CDR3 bases: TGTGCCATCAACGGACTAGCGGGAGTGCTATATTGCCATGAGCAGTTCTTC. This gives the protein CAINGLAGVLYCHEQFF. The chain is built from TRBV10-3 and TRBJ2-1, with 13 bases aligning to TRBD2. This CDR3 comprises 17 residues. CDR1 is ENHRY, CDR2 SYGVKD, per germline. V was clipped by 7 bases and J by 8 bases; unmatched bases: 14.

This clone has only one observation. The genes are TRBV11-2 and TRBJ2-2; 8 nucleotides agree with TRBD1. The CDR3 loop spans 16 amino acids. Trimming cost V 6 bases and J 5 bases; bases outside gene matches: 11. The germline V gene has CDR1 SGHAT and CDR2 FQNNGV. The CDR3 coding sequence is TGTGCCAGCAGACCCCCCGGACAGGGTAAAACCGGGGAGCTGTTTTTT. Its protein is CASRPPGQGKTGELFF.

A single count supports this clone. The CDR3 DNA reads as TGTGCCAGCAGTGAGCATGGGGGTGGCTACACCTTC. Amino acids: CASSEHGGGYTF. V is TRBV2 and J is TRBJ1-2; D is possibly TRBD1 (5 bases). CDR1 is SNHLY and CDR2 is FYNNEI in the germline V gene. Trimming shortened V by 3 bases and J by 7 bases, and 9 bases separated the two germline ends. The CDR3 runs 12 residues.

This rearrangement joins TRBV2 to TRBJ2-3; TRBD2 matches 13 bases. V shed 6 bases, J shed 0 bases, and the junction held 6 bases outside the gene matches. The CDR3 spans 17 residues. Germline CDR1 reads SNHLY; CDR2 reads FYNNEI. In nucleotides, the CDR3 is TGTGCCAGCAGGCCGGGGACTAGCGGGATCAGCACAGATACGCAGTATTTT. It encodes CASRPGTSGISTDTQYF.

The chain carries TRBV5-4 and TRBJ2-7, with TRBD1 identical over 8 bases. The germline V gene has CDR1 SGHNT and CDR2 YYREEE (reference sequence). Unmatched junction bases numbered 14, after V lost 4 bases and J lost 5 bases. The CDR3 is 16 amino acids. The CDR3 spells CASSAGTRTGSDEQYF. The CDR3 DNA sequence: TGTGCCAGCAGCGCAGGAACAAGGACAGGGTCCGACGAGCAGTACTTC.

Notes on this clone: This CDR3 is also generated by other DNA sequences in the sample. The chain joins TRBV28 to TRBJ1-1, with a weak D call TRBD1 (5 bases). Trimming removed 2 bases at V and 0 bases at J, with 7 bases between. Germline V CDR1 and CDR2: MDHEN, SYDVKM. The CDR3 is 14 residues long. The CDR3 DNA reads TGTGCCAGCAGTTTAGGGGGGGTGAACACTGAAGCTTTCTTT. Encoded protein: CASSLGGVNTEAFF. Full variable domain (rest looked up from reference TRBV28 and TRBJ1-1): DVKVTQSSRYLVKRTGEKVFLECVQDMDHENMFWYRQDPGLGLRLIYFSYDVKMKEKGDIPEGYSVSREKKERFSLILESASTNQTSMYLCASSLGGVNTEAFFGQGTRLTVV.

The chain joins TRBV4-2 to TRBJ2-7, with 9 bases that match TRBD1. The CDR3 runs to 15 residues. The germline V gene encodes CDR1 LGHNA and CDR2 YNFKEQ. Losses at the gene ends were 7 bases for V and 3 bases for J; bases not matched to a gene: 10. CDR3 loop: CASMPWDRANYEQYF. The CDR3 DNA follows: TGTGCCAGCATGCCATGGGACAGGGCGAACTACGAGCAGTACTTC.

The chain couples TRBV5-1 to TRBJ2-3, with D hard to call. Trimming shortened V by 10 bases and J by 1 base, and 16 bases separated the two germline ends. CDR1 SGHRS and CDR2 YFSETQ come from the germline V gene. This CDR3 spans 14 amino acids. The CDR3 bases are TGCGCCTCTCACAGAGGCCCGGGCACAGATACGCAGTATTTT. Protein sequence: CASHRGPGTDTQYF.

The genes are TRBV14 and TRBJ1-2; unclear D gene. This CDR3 comprises 14 residues. The V gene's germline CDR1 is SGHDN and CDR2 FVKESK. V shed 4 bases and J shed 5 bases, with 14 bases lying between them. CDR3 loop: CASSPPGLGYGYTF. CDR3 nucleotides: TGTGCCAGCAGCCCCCCGGGGTTAGGGTATGGCTACACCTTC.

V usage is TRBV9 and J usage is TRBJ1-1; the match to TRBD1 covers 8 bases. This CDR3 spans 15 amino acids. The germline V gene has CDR1 SGDLS and CDR2 YYNGEE. V lost 4 bases and J lost 3; bases outside the gene matches: 8. The CDR3 sequence: CASSPRPQGDTEAFF. The CDR3 region has the DNA TGTGCCAGCAGCCCCCGTCCACAGGGGGACACTGAAGCTTTCTTT.

This chain links TRBV29-1 with TRBJ1-1; D gene unclear. The CDR3 is made up of 10 amino acids. Deletions cut 7 bases from V and 2 bases from J, with 5 bases between. CDR1 is SQVTM, CDR2 ANQGSEA, per germline. The CDR3: CSAQNTEAFF. CDR3 sequence (DNA): TGCAGCGCCCAAAACACTGAAGCTTTCTTT. The complete variable domain, with remaining parts taken from reference TRBV29-1 and TRBJ1-1, reads SAVISQKPSRDICQRGTSLTIQCQVDSQVTMMFWYRQQPGQSLTLIATANQGSEATYESGFVIDKFPISRPNLTFSTLTVSNMSPEDSSIYLCSAQNTEAFFGQGTRLTVV.

The V and J genes are TRBV7-2 and TRBJ1-1, with D possibly matching TRBD1 (6 bases). V gave up 2 bases and J gave up 1 base, with 11 bases separating them. The CDR3 is 15 amino acids. CDR1 and CDR2 (germline): SGHTA, FQGNSA. CDR3 DNA sequence: TGTGCCAGCAGCTTATTTCCCAGGGGGAACACTGAAGCTTTCTTT. Translated: CASSLFPRGNTEAFF.

V usage is TRBV10-3 and J usage is TRBJ1-4; D uncertain. The germline gives CDR1 ENHRY, CDR2 SYGVKD. The V end lost 6 bases, the J end lost 4 bases, and 12 bases lay between the germline ends. The CDR3 is made up of 14 amino acids. CDR3 sequence: CAIREGTDNEKLFF. Written as DNA, the CDR3 is TGTGCCATCAGGGAGGGTACTGATAATGAAAAACTGTTTTTT.

The rearrangement joins TRBV6-4 to TRBJ2-1; D could derive from TRBD1 or TRBD2 (5 bases each). Per germline, CDR1 MRHNA and CDR2 SNTAGT. The CDR3 is 14 amino acids. CDR3 loop: CAGPQRTSHNEQFF. CDR3 nucleotides: TGTGCTGGACCCCAGCGGACAAGCCACAATGAGCAGTTCTTC.

The chain uses TRBV18 and TRBJ2-7; TRBD2 agrees at 10 bases. This CDR3 contains 15 residues. CDR1 is KGHSH, CDR2 LQKENI, per germline. Germline trimming cut 1 base from V and 4 bases from J; bases unmatched to any gene: 4. The chain's CDR3 is CASSPRLAGVYEQYF. The CDR3 DNA reads as TGTGCCAGCTCACCACGGCTAGCGGGAGTATACGAGCAGTACTTC.

This clone was counted once. J is TRBJ2-1 and V is TRBV27, with D unresolved. Looked up from germline, CDR1 is MNHEY and CDR2 is SMNVEV (reference sequence). The CDR3 runs to 13 residues. The germline V and J ends were trimmed by 2 bases and 7 bases, with 9 bases remaining between them. The CDR3 nucleotides are TGTGCCAGCAGTTTAAGCCTCTGGAATGAGCAGTTCTTC. Protein sequence: CASSLSLWNEQFF.

V and J are TRBV18 and TRBJ2-3, with TRBD2 as a possible D gene (6 bases). The germline gives CDR1 KGHSH, CDR2 LQKENI. V lost 6 bases to trimming and J lost 1 base, with 14 bases between them. This CDR3 has 15 residues. The CDR3 DNA reads as TGTGCCAGCTCCCTTTGGGGGGTGGGCACAGATACGCAGTATTTT. As protein: CASSLWGVGTDTQYF.

V gene TRBV10-1 combines with J gene TRBJ2-1; either TRBD1 or TRBD2 may supply D (6 bases each). V gave up 3 bases and J gave up 12 bases, with 21 bases separating them. Germline CDR1 reads WNHNN; CDR2 reads SYGVQD (reference sequence). The CDR3 extends over 15 amino acids. The CDR3: CASSEGTLLPGGQFF. The CDR3 nucleotides are TGCGCCAGCAGTGAAGGGACACTCTTACCCGGGGGGCAGTTCTTC.

The chain is built from TRBV4-1 and TRBJ1-2; TRBD1 might be the D (5 bases). Germline loops: CDR1 MGHRA, CDR2 YSYEKL. Trimming stripped 4 bases from V and 0 bases from J, with 18 bases between. This CDR3 contains 17 residues. The CDR3 loop is CASSPVPGTLANYGYTF. CDR3 bases: TGCGCCAGCAGCCCAGTGCCTGGGACCCTAGCTAACTATGGCTACACCTTC.